The clone carrying this T cell receptor (beta chain) was picked up many times. Its antigen is unidentified. These data are taken from a study of molecular identifiers for immune sequencing clone quantification. Turning to the study itself: RNA, taken in replicates from around 20,000 or 100,000 naive CD8 cells, was split five ways, with four sequenced.

Findings and caveats of the study: Naive cells had under 1% of molecules in clones above 20 RNA copies, effectors over 99%.

With listed TCR primers and previously described methods, bulk TCR libraries were prepared. TCRdb analysed the PCR reads with MiXCR anew, one entry per CDR3 protein. The repertoire includes about 640,000 distinct CDR3 sequences, 15% to 20% of them detected once, and under 0.95% sits in the top ten. With 2 bases clipped from V and 2 bases from J, the junction kept 8 bases outside the gene matches. CDR1 and CDR2 (germline): MNHNY, SVGAGI (reference sequence). The CDR3 loop spans 17 amino acids. In the sort, naive CD8 T cells were defined as CD8+CD4-CCR7+CD45RA+. Sequencing was done on a sample of naive CD8+ T cells from blood, with Jurkat cell RNA spiked in. Specified subset: FACS-sorted CD8+CD4-CCR7+CD45RA+ naive T cells. V gene TRBV6-6 combines with J gene TRBJ2-2; 7 bases match TRBD2. This TCR was recovered from a human donor in good health. Some libraries in this study had Jurkat cell RNA spiked in. The CDR3 sequence is CASSYPRAGLNTGELFF. CDR3 coding DNA: TGTGCCAGCAGTTACCCAAGAGCGGGGCTTAACACCGGGGAGCTGTTTTTT.